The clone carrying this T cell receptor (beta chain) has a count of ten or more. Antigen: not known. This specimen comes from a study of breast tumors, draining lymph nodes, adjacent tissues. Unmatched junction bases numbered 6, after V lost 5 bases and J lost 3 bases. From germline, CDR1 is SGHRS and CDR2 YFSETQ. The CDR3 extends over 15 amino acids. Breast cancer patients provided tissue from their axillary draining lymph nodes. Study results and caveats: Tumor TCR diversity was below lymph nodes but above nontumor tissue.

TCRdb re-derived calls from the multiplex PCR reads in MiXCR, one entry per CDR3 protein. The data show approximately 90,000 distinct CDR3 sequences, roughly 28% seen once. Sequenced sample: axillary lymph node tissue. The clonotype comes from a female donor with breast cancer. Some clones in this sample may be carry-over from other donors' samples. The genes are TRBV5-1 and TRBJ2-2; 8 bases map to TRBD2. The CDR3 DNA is TGCGCCAGCAGTTACACTAGCGGATACACCGGGGAGCTGTTTTTT. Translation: CASSYTSGYTGELFF. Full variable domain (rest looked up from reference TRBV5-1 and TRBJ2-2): KAGVTQTPRYLIKTRGQQVTLSCSPISGHRSVSWYQQTPGQGLQFLFEYFSETQRNKGNFPGRFSGRQFSNSRSEMNVSTLELGDSALYLCASSYTSGYTGELFFGEGSRLTVL.